These T cell receptor beta chains were read from a single sample in a study of vaccination and CD4 T cells after COVID-19. No antigens are known for them. TCRdb analysed the PCR reads with MiXCR anew, one entry per CDR3 protein. The sample consists of some 18,000 distinct CDR3 sequences, around 58% of them appearing once. Sequenced material: CD4+ T cells from blood, cultured in vitro. The receptors were sampled from a human donor who had recovered from COVID-19. The CDR3 runs from the conserved cysteine through the conserved F or W. The order of the fields is J gene, D gene, clone size, V gene, CDR3 protein, CDR3 DNA. The D gene is left open where the match is weak. Size values are once, few and many counts, or a class for expanded clones, and some rows have none.

TRBJ1-6 | - | once | TRBV25-1 | CASTSPGGPLHF | TGTGCCAGCACCTCCCCCGGGGGGCCCCTCCACTTT
TRBJ2-1 | TRBD2 | - | TRBV20-1 | CSAPWGPGTSGNEQFF | TGCAGTGCTCCCTGGGGTCCCGGGACTAGCGGTAATGAGCAGTTCTTC
TRBJ1-2 | - | - | TRBV24-1 | CATSDITTNYGYTF | TGTGCCACCAGTGATATCACCACCAACTATGGCTACACCTTC
TRBJ2-6 | - | - | TRBV7-9 | CASHLGFPGANVLTF | TGTGCCAGCCACCTTGGGTTCCCTGGGGCCAACGTCCTGACTTTC
TRBJ2-4 | - | - | TRBV7-9 | CASSRKGGAENIQYF | TGTGCCAGCAGCCGAAAGGGGGGCGCCGAAAACATTCAGTACTTC
TRBJ1-3 | - | - | TRBV11-2 | CASSFPGSGNTIYF | TGTGCCAGCAGCTTCCCAGGTTCAGGAAACACCATATATTTT
TRBJ2-3 | - | - | TRBV24-1 | CATSEGGTGNTQYF | TGTGCCACCAGTGAGGGAGGGACAGGAAATACGCAGTATTTT
TRBJ2-1 | - | few | TRBV20-1 | CSATHGAAAEQFF | TGCAGTGCTACCCATGGGGCAGCCGCCGAGCAGTTCTTC
TRBJ2-3 | TRBD1 | - | TRBV19 | CASSPGQGATDTQYF | TGTGCCAGTAGCCCGGGACAGGGGGCCACAGATACGCAGTATTTT
TRBJ2-1 | - | - | TRBV30 | CAWSALEEQFF | TGTGCCTGGAGTGCCCTCGAAGAGCAGTTCTTC
TRBJ1-3 | - | - | TRBV15 | CATSRDPQDSGNTIYF | TGTGCCACCAGCAGAGATCCTCAGGACTCTGGAAACACCATATATTTT
TRBJ1-5 | - | few | TRBV20-1 | CSARTTAASNQPQHF | TGCAGTGCTAGAACAACGGCAGCCTCCAATCAGCCCCAGCATTTT
TRBJ2-7 | TRBD1 | - | TRBV10-1 | CASSIGTGDSYEQYF | TGCGCCAGCAGTATAGGGACAGGGGACTCCTACGAGCAGTACTTC
TRBJ1-5 | - | - | TRBV7-2 | CASSFAPTGHSNQPQHF | TGTGCCAGCAGCTTCGCGCCCACGGGTCATAGCAATCAGCCCCAGCATTTT
TRBJ2-1 | - | - | TRBV20-1 | CSAQRAGEQFF | TGCAGTGCTCAGAGGGCAGGGGAGCAGTTCTTC
TRBJ2-2 | TRBD1 | - | TRBV10-1 | CASRQGPTGELFF | TGCGCCAGCAGACAGGGGCCCACCGGGGAGCTGTTTTTT
TRBJ1-5 | TRBD1 | - | TRBV4-1 | CASSLWGTGDQPQHF | TGCGCCAGCAGCCTGTGGGGGACAGGCGATCAGCCCCAGCATTTT
TRBJ2-7 | - | - | TRBV28 | CASRQGSYEQYF | TGTGCCAGCAGACAGGGCTCCTACGAGCAGTACTTC
TRBJ2-7 | TRBD1 | - | TRBV5-1 | CASTTGTAYEQYF | TGCGCCAGTACAACCGGGACAGCCTACGAGCAGTACTTC
TRBJ1-1 | - | - | TRBV19 | CASSIVGGDETEAFF | TGTGCCAGTAGTATAGTAGGCGGGGATGAGACTGAAGCTTTCTTT
TRBJ2-5 | - | few | TRBV2 | CASSGGSKQETQYF | TGTGCCAGCAGTGGGGGGAGTAAACAAGAGACCCAGTACTTC
TRBJ1-3 | - | once | TRBV20-1 | CSARAPRRATGVDTIYF | TGCAGTGCTAGAGCCCCTCGGAGGGCGACAGGTGTAGACACCATATATTTT
TRBJ1-2 | TRBD1 | once | TRBV4-1 | CASSHRQGYYGYTF | TGCGCCAGCAGCCATAGACAGGGCTACTATGGCTACACCTTC
TRBJ2-3 | - | - | TRBV7-2 | CASSLVNFEDTQYF | TGTGCCAGCAGCTTAGTTAATTTTGAGGATACGCAGTATTTT
TRBJ2-3 | - | few | TRBV15 | CATSKTSGFTDTQYF | TGTGCCACCAGCAAGACCTCGGGGTTCACAGATACGCAGTATTTT
TRBJ2-7 | TRBD1 | - | TRBV7-9 | CASSSWDRHSYEQYF | TGTGCCAGCAGCTCCTGGGACAGACACTCCTACGAGCAGTACTTC
TRBJ1-1 | TRBD1 | - | TRBV6-5 | CASSSQGAGNTEAFF | TGTGCCAGCAGTTCTCAGGGGGCCGGGAACACTGAAGCTTTCTTT
TRBJ1-2 | - | - | TRBV11-3 | CASSLGGLGYTF | TGTGCCAGCAGCTTGGGGGGGCTAGGCTACACCTTC
TRBJ1-1 | - | - | TRBV4-3 | CASSQGGLLNTEAFF | TGCGCCAGCAGCCAAGGGGGGCTCCTTAACACTGAAGCTTTCTTT
TRBJ2-7 | - | - | TRBV7-2 | CASSHSGGAYEQYF | TGTGCCAGCAGTCACTCAGGAGGGGCCTACGAGCAGTACTTC
TRBJ2-7 | - | - | TRBV25-1 | CTGRGEMGLPGPYEQYF | TGTACCGGGAGAGGGGAAATGGGCCTTCCAGGCCCATACGAGCAGTACTTC
TRBJ1-2 | - | - | TRBV28 | CASPSTGFRGYTF | TGTGCCAGCCCCTCCACAGGGTTTCGTGGCTACACCTTC
TRBJ2-7 | - | - | TRBV7-8 | CASSLGRLLAYEQYF | TGTGCCAGCAGCTTAGGTCGTCTTCTAGCCTACGAGCAGTACTTC
TRBJ1-5 | - | few | TRBV11-2 | CASSLGPTGKGPQHF | TGTGCCAGCAGCCTAGGACCCACAGGGAAGGGGCCCCAGCATTTT
TRBJ2-5 | TRBD2 | few | TRBV7-2 | CASSQGLAIETQYF | TGTGCCAGCAGCCAGGGACTAGCTATCGAGACCCAGTACTTC
TRBJ1-2 | TRBD1 | few | TRBV7-8 | CASSRTGGAEMGGYTF | TGTGCCAGCAGCAGGACAGGGGGCGCCGAAATGGGTGGCTACACCTTC
TRBJ2-2 | TRBD2 | - | TRBV15 | CATSIRLAGEAGELFF | TGTGCCACCAGCATCCGACTAGCGGGAGAGGCCGGGGAGCTGTTTTTT
TRBJ2-2 | - | - | TRBV12-3/TRBV12-4 | CASSLRPQHRELFF | TGTGCCAGCAGTTTACGGCCGCAGCATAGGGAGCTGTTTTTT
TRBJ2-5 | - | - | TRBV12-3/TRBV12-4 | CASSLDSQETQYF | TGTGCCAGCAGTTTAGACTCACAAGAGACCCAGTACTTC
TRBJ2-3 | - | - | TRBV6-4 | CASSAVPLPIDTQYF | TGTGCCAGCAGCGCGGTGCCCCTACCGATAGATACGCAGTATTTT